One sample yielded the 5 T cell receptor beta chains listed below, sequenced in a study of T cell responses to AZD1222 COVID-19 vaccine. Measured with immunoSEQ multiplex PCR; TCRdb has only the in-frame clones, and not every one. The sample contains 100,000 or so clones, approximately 92% of which appear only once. The starting material was peripheral blood, obtained 28 days after the second AZD1222 dose. These receptors were obtained from an adult who received the AZD1222 COVID-19 vaccine.

The chain is built from TRBV10-3 and TRBJ1-1; D is unclear. Germline V gives CDR1 ENHRY, CDR2 SYGVKD. Deletions cut 4 bases from V and 1 base from J, with 13 bases between. This CDR3 spans 15 amino acids. CDR3 sequence: CAISVGGPENTEAFF. The CDR3 DNA reads as TGTGCCATCAGTGTGGGCGGCCCGGAGAACACTGAAGCTTTCTTT.

This chain joins TRBV7-8 and TRBJ1-5, with D possibly being TRBD1 (5 bases). The CDR3 has 14 amino acids. Germline assignment: CDR1 SGHVS and CDR2 FQNEAQ. The V gene lost 1 base and the J gene lost 9 bases, with 13 bases spanning the gap. CDR3: CASSLGGISPPQHF. The DNA for the CDR3 is TGTGCCAGCAGCTTAGGGGGGATCTCGCCGCCCCAGCATTTT.

V and J are TRBV28 and TRBJ2-1, with D unclear. This CDR3 comprises 13 residues. Trimming pared 8 bases from V and 0 bases from J, leaving 8 bases between. CDR1 is MDHEN, CDR2 SYDVKM, per germline. For the CDR3, the DNA is TGTGCCAGCGAAAGCGTCTCCTACAATGAGCAGTTCTTC. Its protein product is CASESVSYNEQFF.

This clone appeared a few times. The rearrangement links TRBV28 to TRBJ2-7, with 8 bases identical to TRBD1. Germline-derived CDR1 and CDR2 are MDHEN and SYDVKM. The CDR3 spans 15 residues. J lost 0 bases, V lost 8 bases, and 9 bases had no gene match. The CDR3 bases are TGTGCCAGCCAGGGGGCAGGGGCGAGCTCCTACGAGCAGTACTTC. Protein product: CASQGAGASSYEQYF.

This clone has just one count. The chain recombines TRBV27 with TRBJ1-2; 12 nucleotides align to TRBD1. The CDR3 is 15 amino acids. Trimming removed 6 bases from V and 7 bases from J; junction bases left unmatched: 9. The germline CDR1 and CDR2 sequences are MNHEY and SMNVEV (reference sequence). The DNA of the CDR3 is TGTGCCAGCAGATCTTCCGGGACAGGGGGCTTTGGCTACACCTTC. Amino acid sequence: CASRSSGTGGFGYTF.